Presented here are 20 T cell receptor beta chains from one specimen sequenced in a study of T cells in Graves' hyperthyroidism and ophthalmopathy. TCR beta CDR3 sequences were amplified from RNA transcripts. TCR CDR3 underwent first-round RT-PCR with the HTBI primer set. TCRdb processed the multiplex PCR reads anew with MiXCR; each CDR3 protein has one entry. The table lists more than 500,000 distinct CDR3 sequences, roughly 15% of them singletons. Sequencing used blood. The source of these receptors is a woman in her thirties or forties with Graves' hyperthyroidism.

In its sample, this clonotype was seen many times. The chain is built from TRBV5-1 and TRBJ2-3; tentative D call: TRBD1 (5 bases). V lost 3 bases and J 6 bases, leaving 14 bases between the germline ends. The germline CDR1 and CDR2 sequences are SGHRS and YFSETQ. This CDR3 spans 14 amino acids. Here the CDR3 DNA reads TGCGCCAGCAGCTCCGCAGGGATTAGGGATACGCAGTATTTT. This sequence encodes CASSSAGIRDTQYF.

This clonotype turned up a few times. This may stem from a read error, because a much larger clone lies one nucleotide away. V gene TRBV2 combines with J gene TRBJ2-3, with no clear D. The J call is in doubt because the DNA end fits TRBJ1-5 better. The germline V gene encodes CDR1 SNHLY and CDR2 FYNNEI. This CDR3 region has 15 residues. The CDR3 coding sequence is TGTGCCAGCAGTCCCGGACTAGCCCCCACAGATACGCAGCATTTT. Its translation is CASSPGLAPTDTQHF.

Only a few counts were recorded for this clonotype. This rearrangement joins TRBV5-6 to TRBJ2-5; D gene ambiguous. The V and J ends lost 0 bases and 6 bases respectively, with 9 bases between them. Per germline, CDR1 SGHDT and CDR2 YYEEEE. The CDR3 is made up of 13 amino acids. DNA of the CDR3: TGTGCCAGCAGCTTGGAGGGTTTGAAGACCCAGTACTTC. Amino acid sequence: CASSLEGLKTQYF.

Of note for this clonotype: A much bigger clone sits one base away, suggesting this may be a read error. CDR3 loop: CAWTSPGNGSLIGDTQYF. CDR3 DNA sequence: TGTGCCTGGACCAGCCCGGGTAACGGGAGCTTGATCGGAGATACGCAGTATTTT. This chain joins TRBV30 and TRBJ2-3; D might be TRBD2 (6 bases). The V gene's germline CDR1 is GTSNPN and CDR2 SVGIG (reference sequence). The CDR3 contains 18 residues. The ends were cut back, 4 bases at V and 5 bases at J, with 28 bases in the middle.

There are many counts of this clonotype. The chain carries TRBV5-4 and TRBJ2-1; 11 bases agree with TRBD2. CDR3 length: 15 amino acids. The germline gives CDR1 SGHNT, CDR2 YYREEE (reference sequence). The V and J ends lost 1 base and 7 bases, in that order; junction bases with no gene match: 4. DNA for the CDR3: TGTGCCAGCAGCTTGACTAGCGGGAGTGAGAATGAGCAGTTCTTC. Its protein is CASSLTSGSENEQFF.

The CDR3 sequence is CSVWADLYNEQFF. Here the CDR3 DNA reads TGCAGCGTTTGGGCAGACCTCTACAATGAGCAGTTCTTC. V gene TRBV29-1 combines with J gene TRBJ2-1, with D uncertain. This CDR3 spans 13 amino acids. Germline lookup yields CDR1 SQVTM and CDR2 ANQGSEA. V was shortened by 5 bases and J by 3 bases, with 11 bases between the two germline ends.

This clonotype was counted only a few times. The V call is TRBV6-1, the J call TRBJ1-5; D may be TRBD1 (6 bases). CDR3 size: 15 residues. The V end was cut by 3 bases, the J end by 5 bases, with 14 bases between. CDR1 is MNHNS and CDR2 is SASEGT in the germline V gene. The CDR3, as DNA: TGTGCCAGCAGTGACACAGGGCTGGGGTATCAGCCCCAGCATTTT. It translates to CASSDTGLGYQPQHF.

This clonotype was counted many times. The chain has TRBV30 and TRBJ2-3, with D perhaps matching TRBD2 (5 bases). The CDR3 spans 16 residues. With 0 bases removed from V and 10 bases from J, the gap between germline ends came to 23 bases. Germline V gene lookup returns CDR1 GTSNPN and CDR2 SVGIG (reference sequence). The CDR3 is CAWSVGSPDGPIPQYF. CDR3 nucleotide sequence: TGTGCCTGGAGTGTTGGGAGCCCGGATGGTCCGATTCCGCAGTATTTT.

This clonotype turned up a few times. V gene TRBV20-1 combines with J gene TRBJ2-3, with no clear D. The CDR3 loop spans 16 amino acids. The germline V gene has CDR1 DFQATT and CDR2 SNEGSKA (reference sequence). Trimming cost V 0 bases and J 2 bases, with 15 bases left between them. The CDR3 coding sequence is TGCAGTGCTAGAGATGATGGTAAGGGCCACACAGATACGCAGTATTTT. Translation gives CSARDDGKGHTDTQYF.

This chain joins TRBV28 and TRBJ1-2; D possibly corresponds to TRBD1 (6 bases). V was pared by 3 bases and J by 8 bases, with 10 bases between. Germline CDR1 and CDR2: MDHEN and SYDVKM. The CDR3 extends over 12 amino acids. CDR3 nucleotide sequence: TGTGCCAGCAGTTTGTATGGGACAGGCTACACCTTC. Translated, it gives CASSLYGTGYTF.

This clonotype was recorded at least ten times. The rearrangement uses TRBV29-1 and TRBJ2-1; 7 bases match TRBD2. J lost 3 bases, V lost 4 bases, and 9 bases had no gene match. This CDR3 region has 15 residues. Germline CDR1 SQVTM, CDR2 ANQGSEA. This CDR3 reads CSVVPAGAVYNEQFF. CDR3 in DNA: TGCAGCGTTGTCCCCGCGGGAGCTGTCTACAATGAGCAGTTCTTC.

Comments on this clonotype: Relative to the germline gene, one junction end is altered; a read error may explain this. The V gene is TRBV20-1, the J gene TRBJ2-3; 7 bases fit TRBD2. The germline CDR1 and CDR2 sequences are DFQATT and SNEGSKA (reference sequence). The CDR3 loop spans 17 amino acids. The CDR3 DNA reads TGCAGTGCTAGAGAAACTAGGGACTATCCTTCCACAGATGCGCAGTATTTT. Translation gives CSARETRDYPSTDAQYF.

The V gene is TRBV18, the J gene TRBJ2-1; 12 bases line up with TRBD1. After removal of 3 bases from V and 5 bases from J, the junction contained 8 bases not matched to a gene. Per germline, CDR1 KGHSH and CDR2 LQKENI. The CDR3 has 17 amino acids. The CDR3: CASSPGTGGLEDNEQFF. The DNA of the CDR3 is TGTGCCAGCTCACCGGGGACAGGGGGCTTAGAAGACAATGAGCAGTTCTTC.

In its sample, this clonotype was seen many times. The chain is built from TRBV2 and TRBJ2-1; possibly TRBD1 for D (6 bases). CDR3 length equals 14 residues. V was cut by 11 bases and J by 5 bases, with 19 bases left in between. CDR1 is SNHLY and CDR2 is FYNNEI in the germline V gene. The CDR3 DNA reads as TGTGCCTCGATCCAGGGGAGCATGAACAATGAGCAGTTCTTC. Protein sequence: CASIQGSMNNEQFF.

This clonotype appeared many times. V gene TRBV6-1 combines with J gene TRBJ1-5; unclear D gene. V was clipped by 4 bases and J by 0 bases, with 13 bases between them. CDR1 MNHNS and CDR2 SASEGT come from the germline V gene. CDR3 length: 16 amino acids. This CDR3 is CASSGHNLYSNQPQHF. DNA for the CDR3: TGTGCCAGCAGTGGACACAACCTTTATAGCAATCAGCCCCAGCATTTT.

This clonotype came up a few times. This chain connects TRBV10-3 to TRBJ2-7; no firm D call. The CDR3 totals 13 residues. V lost 4 bases and J lost 5, with 12 bases in between. CDR1 is ENHRY and CDR2 is SYGVKD in the germline V gene. The CDR3 spells CAISVTSKDEQYF. As DNA, the CDR3 is TGTGCCATCAGTGTTACAAGTAAGGACGAGCAGTACTTC.

This clonotype was counted many times. The chain couples TRBV28 to TRBJ2-3, with TRBD2 matching 13 bases. The CDR3 loop spans 16 amino acids. Germline CDR1 MDHEN, CDR2 SYDVKM. The V segment lost 6 bases and the J segment 3 bases; nucleotides outside the gene matches: 6. As DNA, the CDR3 is TGTGCCAGCAGCGGACTAGCGGGAGTCGGTACAGATACGCAGTATTTT. Its protein product is CASSGLAGVGTDTQYF.

This clonotype was detected ten times or more. This chain links TRBV10-2 with TRBJ1-5; D not resolved. The CDR3 contains 15 residues. V lost 5 bases and J 6 bases, leaving 17 bases between the germline ends. Germline CDR1 reads WSHSY; CDR2 reads SAAADI. The CDR3 protein is CASSYSPLGGQPQHF. The CDR3, as DNA: TGCGCCAGCAGTTACAGCCCACTGGGTGGTCAGCCCCAGCATTTT.

This clonotype was seen many times. The V call is TRBV5-1, the J call TRBJ1-1; D not resolved. Trimming removed 2 bases at V and 1 base at J, with 9 bases between. Looked up from germline, CDR1 is SGHRS and CDR2 is YFSETQ. CDR3 size: 14 residues. The CDR3 DNA follows: TGCGCCAGCAGCTTTTACCCGGGGAACACTGAAGCTTTCTTT. This sequence encodes CASSFYPGNTEAFF.

This clonotype was observed at least ten times. The chain is built from TRBV28 and TRBJ2-7; 7 bases line up with TRBD1. The CDR3 has 13 residues. Germline lookup yields CDR1 MDHEN and CDR2 SYDVKM. The V and J ends lost 2 bases and 3 bases, in that order; junction bases with no gene match: 1. In nucleotides, the CDR3 is TGTGCCAGCAGTTTAGGACAGGACTACGAGCAGTACTTC. Translating gives CASSLGQDYEQYF.